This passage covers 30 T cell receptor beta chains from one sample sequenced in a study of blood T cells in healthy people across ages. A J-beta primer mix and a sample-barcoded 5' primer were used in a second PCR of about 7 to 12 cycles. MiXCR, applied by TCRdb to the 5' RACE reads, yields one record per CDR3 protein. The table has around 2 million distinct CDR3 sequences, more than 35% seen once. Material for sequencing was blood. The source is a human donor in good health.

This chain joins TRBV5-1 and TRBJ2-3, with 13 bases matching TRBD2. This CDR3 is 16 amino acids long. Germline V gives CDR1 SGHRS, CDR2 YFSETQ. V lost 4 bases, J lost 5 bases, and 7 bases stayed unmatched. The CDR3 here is CASSGGLAGAGDTQYF. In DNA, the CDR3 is TGCGCCAGCAGCGGAGGACTAGCGGGGGCGGGAGATACGCAGTATTTT.

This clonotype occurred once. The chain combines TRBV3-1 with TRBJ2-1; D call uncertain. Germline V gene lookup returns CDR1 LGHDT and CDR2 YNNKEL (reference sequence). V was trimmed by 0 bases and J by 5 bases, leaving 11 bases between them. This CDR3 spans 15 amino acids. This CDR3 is CASSQDTWLNNEQFF. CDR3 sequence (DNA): TGTGCCAGCAGCCAAGATACCTGGCTGAACAATGAGCAGTTCTTC.

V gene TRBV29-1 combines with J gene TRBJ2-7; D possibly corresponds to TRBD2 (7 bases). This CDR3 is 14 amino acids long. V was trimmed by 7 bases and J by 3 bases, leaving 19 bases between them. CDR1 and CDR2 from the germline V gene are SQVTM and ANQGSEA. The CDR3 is CSAEGEERDYEQYF. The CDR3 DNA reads TGCAGCGCCGAGGGGGAGGAGCGGGACTACGAGCAGTACTTC.

CDR3 DNA sequence: TGTGCCAGCAGCGAGTGGGACGGATCCTACGAGCAGTACTTC. The encoded protein is CASSEWDGSYEQYF. V gene TRBV9 combines with J gene TRBJ2-7; D possibly uses TRBD1 or TRBD2 (5 bases each). CDR3 size: 14 residues. Deletions cut 3 bases from V and 1 base from J, with 11 bases between. CDR1 is SGDLS and CDR2 is YYNGEE in the germline V gene.

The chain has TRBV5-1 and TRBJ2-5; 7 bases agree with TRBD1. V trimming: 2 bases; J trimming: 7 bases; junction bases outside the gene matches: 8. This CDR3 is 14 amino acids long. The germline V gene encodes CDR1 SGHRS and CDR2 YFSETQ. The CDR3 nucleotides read TGCGCCAGCAGCTTCGGCACAGGGGAAGGGACCCAGTACTTC. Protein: CASSFGTGEGTQYF.

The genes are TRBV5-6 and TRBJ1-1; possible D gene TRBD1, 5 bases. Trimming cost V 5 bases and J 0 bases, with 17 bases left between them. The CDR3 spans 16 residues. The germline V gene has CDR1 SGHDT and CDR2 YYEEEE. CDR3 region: CASRLGARFLNTEAFF. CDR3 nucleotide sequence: TGTGCCAGCAGACTCGGGGCCCGCTTCTTGAACACTGAAGCTTTCTTT.

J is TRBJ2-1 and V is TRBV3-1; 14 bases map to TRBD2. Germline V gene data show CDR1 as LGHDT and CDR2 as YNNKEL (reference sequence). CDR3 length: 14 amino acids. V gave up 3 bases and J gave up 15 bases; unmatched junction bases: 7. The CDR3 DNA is TGTGCCAGCAGCCATTTGACTAGCGGGGGGGCGGGGTTCTTC. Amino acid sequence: CASSHLTSGGAGFF.

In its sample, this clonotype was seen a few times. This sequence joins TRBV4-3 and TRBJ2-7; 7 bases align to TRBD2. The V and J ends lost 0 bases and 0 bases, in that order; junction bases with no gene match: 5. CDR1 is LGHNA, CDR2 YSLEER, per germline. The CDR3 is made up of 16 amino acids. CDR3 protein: CASSQEASGSSYEQYF. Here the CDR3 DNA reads TGCGCCAGCAGCCAAGAGGCTAGCGGCAGCTCCTACGAGCAGTACTTC.

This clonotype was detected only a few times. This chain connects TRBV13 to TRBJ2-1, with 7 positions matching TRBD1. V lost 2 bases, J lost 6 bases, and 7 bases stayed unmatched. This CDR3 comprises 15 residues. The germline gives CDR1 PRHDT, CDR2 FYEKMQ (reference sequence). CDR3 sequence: CASSLRGQTFNEQFF. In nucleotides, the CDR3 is TGTGCCAGCAGCTTAAGGGGACAGACCTTCAATGAGCAGTTCTTC.

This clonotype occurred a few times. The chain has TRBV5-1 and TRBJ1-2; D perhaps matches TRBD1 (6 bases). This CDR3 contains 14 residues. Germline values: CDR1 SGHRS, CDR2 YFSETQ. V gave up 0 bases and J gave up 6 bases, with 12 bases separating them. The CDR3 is CASSLVTGGDGYTF. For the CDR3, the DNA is TGCGCCAGCAGCTTGGTTACCGGGGGCGATGGCTACACCTTC.

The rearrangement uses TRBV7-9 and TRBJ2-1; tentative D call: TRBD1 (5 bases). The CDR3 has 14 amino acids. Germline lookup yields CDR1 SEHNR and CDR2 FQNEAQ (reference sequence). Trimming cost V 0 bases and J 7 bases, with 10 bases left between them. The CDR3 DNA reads TGTGCCAGCAGCTTAGCGATGACAGCTAATGAGCAGTTCTTC. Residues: CASSLAMTANEQFF.

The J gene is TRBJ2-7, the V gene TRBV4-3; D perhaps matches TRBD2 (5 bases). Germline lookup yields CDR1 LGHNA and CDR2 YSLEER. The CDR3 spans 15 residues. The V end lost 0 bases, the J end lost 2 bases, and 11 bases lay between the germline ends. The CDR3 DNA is TGCGCCAGCAGCCAAGATCATGGGGAGCCCTACGAGCAGTACTTC. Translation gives CASSQDHGEPYEQYF.

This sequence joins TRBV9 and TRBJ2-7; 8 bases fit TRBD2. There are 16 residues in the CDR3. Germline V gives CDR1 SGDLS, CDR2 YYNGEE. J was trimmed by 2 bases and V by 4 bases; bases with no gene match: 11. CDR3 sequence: CASSPPVRTSPYEQYF. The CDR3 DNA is TGTGCCAGCAGCCCCCCCGTTCGGACTAGCCCCTACGAGCAGTACTTC.

The CDR3 reads CAISVGQWRPLHF. The CDR3 region has the DNA TGTGCCATCAGTGTGGGGCAATGGAGACCCCTCCACTTT. The J gene is TRBJ1-6, the V gene TRBV10-3, with D maybe TRBD1 (5 bases). V dropped 4 bases and J dropped 12 bases, with 13 bases sitting between them. The CDR3 has 13 amino acids. Germline V gene lookup returns CDR1 ENHRY and CDR2 SYGVKD.

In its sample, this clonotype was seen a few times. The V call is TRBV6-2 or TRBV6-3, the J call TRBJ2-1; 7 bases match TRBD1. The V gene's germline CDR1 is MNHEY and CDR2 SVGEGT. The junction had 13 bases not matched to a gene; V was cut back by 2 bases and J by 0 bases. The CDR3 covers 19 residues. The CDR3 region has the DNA TGTGCCAGCAGTTACACTACTATCCCGGACAGGTCCTCCTACAATGAGCAGTTCTTC. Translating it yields CASSYTTIPDRSSYNEQFF.

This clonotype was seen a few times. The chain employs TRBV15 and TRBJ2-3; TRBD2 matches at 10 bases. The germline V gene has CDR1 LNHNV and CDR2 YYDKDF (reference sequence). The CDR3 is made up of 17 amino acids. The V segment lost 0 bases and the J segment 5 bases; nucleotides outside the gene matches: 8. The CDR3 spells CATSRDVSGGHEDTQYF. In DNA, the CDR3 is TGTGCCACCAGCAGAGATGTTAGCGGGGGGCATGAAGATACGCAGTATTTT.

CDR3 in DNA: TGTGCCAGCAGTTTAACGGGGAGTCGAGTTAATGAGCAGTTCTTC. Protein: CASSLTGSRVNEQFF. V and J are TRBV27 and TRBJ2-1; perhaps TRBD2 as D (5 bases). From germline, CDR1 is MNHEY and CDR2 SMNVEV (reference sequence). The CDR3 is made up of 15 amino acids. Trimming removed 2 bases at V and 7 bases at J, with 15 bases between.

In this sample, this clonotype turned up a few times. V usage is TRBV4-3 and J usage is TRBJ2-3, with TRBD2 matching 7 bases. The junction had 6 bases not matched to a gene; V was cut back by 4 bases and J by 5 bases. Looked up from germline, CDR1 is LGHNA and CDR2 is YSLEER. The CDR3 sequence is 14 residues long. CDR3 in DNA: TGCGCCAGCAGCCCGAGACTAGCAGTAGATACGCAGTATTTT. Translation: CASSPRLAVDTQYF.

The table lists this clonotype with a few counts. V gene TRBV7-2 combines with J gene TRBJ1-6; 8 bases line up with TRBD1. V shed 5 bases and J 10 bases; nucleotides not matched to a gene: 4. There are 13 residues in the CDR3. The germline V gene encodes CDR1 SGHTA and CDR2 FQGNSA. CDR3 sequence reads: CASSLRQGSPLHF. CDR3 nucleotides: TGTGCCAGCAGCCTAAGACAGGGGTCACCCCTCCACTTT.

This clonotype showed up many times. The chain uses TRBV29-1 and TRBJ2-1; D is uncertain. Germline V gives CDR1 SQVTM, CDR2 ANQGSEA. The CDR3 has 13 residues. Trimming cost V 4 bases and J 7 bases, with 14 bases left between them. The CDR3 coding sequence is TGCAGCGTTGGTGGAGTGGGAACGAATGAGCAGTTCTTC. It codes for CSVGGVGTNEQFF.

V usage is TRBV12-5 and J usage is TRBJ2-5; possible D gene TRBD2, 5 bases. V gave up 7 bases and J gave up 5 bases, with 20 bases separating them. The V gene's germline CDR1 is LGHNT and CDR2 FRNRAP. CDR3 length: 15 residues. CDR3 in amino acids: CASAPGGSARETQYF. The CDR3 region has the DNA TGTGCTAGTGCTCCTGGTGGTAGCGCTCGGGAGACCCAGTACTTC.

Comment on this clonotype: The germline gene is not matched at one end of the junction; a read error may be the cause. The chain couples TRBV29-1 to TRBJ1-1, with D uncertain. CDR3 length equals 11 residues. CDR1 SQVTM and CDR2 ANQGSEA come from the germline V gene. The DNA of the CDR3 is TGCGGCGTATATCAGTACACTGAAGCTTTCTTT. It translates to CGVYQYTEAFF.

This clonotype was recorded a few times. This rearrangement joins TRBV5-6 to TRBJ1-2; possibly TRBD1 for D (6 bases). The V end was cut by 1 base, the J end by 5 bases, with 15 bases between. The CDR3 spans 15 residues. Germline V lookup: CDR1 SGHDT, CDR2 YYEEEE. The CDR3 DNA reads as TGTGCCAGCAGCTTGTTCGGGGGCTCGGCTTATGGCTACACCTTC. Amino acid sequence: CASSLFGGSAYGYTF.

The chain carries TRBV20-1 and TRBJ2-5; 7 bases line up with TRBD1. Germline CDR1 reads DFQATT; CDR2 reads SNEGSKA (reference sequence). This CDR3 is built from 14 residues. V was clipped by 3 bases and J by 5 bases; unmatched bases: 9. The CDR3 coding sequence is TGCAGTGCTAGGAAACAGGGGATGAGGGAGACCCAGTACTTC. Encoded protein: CSARKQGMRETQYF.

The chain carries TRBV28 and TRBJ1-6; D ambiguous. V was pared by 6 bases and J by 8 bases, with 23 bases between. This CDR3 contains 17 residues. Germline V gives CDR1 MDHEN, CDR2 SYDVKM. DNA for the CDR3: TGTGCCAGCAGCCTCTCAGGACGGAGGATTCAATATTCACCCCTCCACTTT. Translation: CASSLSGRRIQYSPLHF.

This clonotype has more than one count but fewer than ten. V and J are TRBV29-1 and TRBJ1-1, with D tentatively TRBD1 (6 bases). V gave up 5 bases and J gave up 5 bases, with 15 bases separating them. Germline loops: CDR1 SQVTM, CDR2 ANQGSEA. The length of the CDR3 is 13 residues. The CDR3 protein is CSVQTGTRTEAFF. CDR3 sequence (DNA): TGCAGCGTTCAGACAGGAACACGGACTGAAGCTTTCTTT.

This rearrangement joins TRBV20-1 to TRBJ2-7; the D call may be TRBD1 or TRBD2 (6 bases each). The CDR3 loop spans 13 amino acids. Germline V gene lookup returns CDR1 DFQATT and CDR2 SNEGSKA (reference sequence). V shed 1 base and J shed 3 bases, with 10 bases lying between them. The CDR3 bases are TGCAGTGCTAGAGCAGGAGGGGGCTACGAGCAGTACTTC. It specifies CSARAGGGYEQYF.

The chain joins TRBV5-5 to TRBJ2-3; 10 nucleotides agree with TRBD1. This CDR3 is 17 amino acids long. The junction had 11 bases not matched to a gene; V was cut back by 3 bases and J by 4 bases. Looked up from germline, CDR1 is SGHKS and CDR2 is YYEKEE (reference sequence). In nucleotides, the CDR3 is TGTGCCAGCAGCTGGACGGACAGGGGGAGAGGGGCAGATACGCAGTATTTT. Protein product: CASSWTDRGRGADTQYF. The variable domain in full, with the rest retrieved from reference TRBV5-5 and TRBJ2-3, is DAGVTQSPTHLIKTRGQQVTLRCSPISGHKSVSWYQQVLGQGPQFIFQYYEKEERGRGNFPDRFSARQFPNYSSELNVNALLLGDSALYLCASSWTDRGRGADTQYFGPGTRLTVL.

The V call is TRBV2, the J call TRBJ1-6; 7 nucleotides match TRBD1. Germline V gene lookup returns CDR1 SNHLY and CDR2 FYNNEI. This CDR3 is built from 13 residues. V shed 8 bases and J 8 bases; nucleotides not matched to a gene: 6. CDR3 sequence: CASRQGRDSPLHF. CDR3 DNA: TGTGCCAGCCGACAGGGACGGGATTCACCCCTCCACTTT.

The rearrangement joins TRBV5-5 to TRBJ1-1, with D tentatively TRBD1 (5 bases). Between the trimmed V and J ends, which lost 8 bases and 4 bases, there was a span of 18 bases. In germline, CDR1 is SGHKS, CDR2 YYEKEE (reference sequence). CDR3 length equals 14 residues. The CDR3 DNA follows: TGTGCCAGTCATCCTGGGGGGGGGATCACTGAAGCTTTCTTT. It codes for CASHPGGGITEAFF.